These 24 T cell receptor beta chains were all obtained from the same sample, sequenced in a study of early T cells in non-severe SARS-CoV-2 infection. TCRdb independently ran MiXCR on the 5' RACE reads; one entry per CDR3 protein. The sample lists 56,000 or so distinct CDR3 sequences; approximately 8% were seen once. Material: whole blood. These receptors all come from an adult who was a healthcare worker with PCR-confirmed SARS-CoV-2 infection or an uninfected control (not recorded which).

This clonotype occurred many times. This chain uses TRBV7-9 with TRBJ2-5; D not certain. The CDR3 consists of 14 residues. Trimming stripped 3 bases from V and 2 bases from J, with 10 bases between. Germline loops: CDR1 SEHNR, CDR2 FQNEAQ (reference sequence). CDR3 coding DNA: TGTGCCAGCAGCTTCCCCTTCGCACAAGAGACCCAGTACTTC. Its protein is CASSFPFAQETQYF.

This clonotype was detected only a few times. This chain connects TRBV2 to TRBJ2-3, with D hard to call. CDR3 length: 14 residues. Trimming pared 1 base from V and 4 bases from J, leaving 9 bases between. Per germline, CDR1 SNHLY and CDR2 FYNNEI. The CDR3 is CASSEGLAPDTQYF. The CDR3 nucleotides are TGTGCCAGCAGTGAAGGTTTGGCCCCAGATACGCAGTATTTT.

The chain uses TRBV7-9 and TRBJ1-2; possible D gene TRBD1, 6 bases. The CDR3 loop spans 14 amino acids. The germline V gene encodes CDR1 SEHNR and CDR2 FQNEAQ (reference sequence). The germline V and J ends were trimmed by 5 bases and 2 bases, with 12 bases remaining between them. CDR3 sequence: CASSPRTDNYGYTF. CDR3 coding DNA: TGTGCCAGCAGCCCGAGGACAGACAACTATGGCTACACCTTC.

This clonotype was detected a few times. This chain uses TRBV11-2 with TRBJ2-1; 8 positions agree with TRBD1. V lost 6 bases to trimming and J lost 7 bases; unmatched junction nucleotides: 14. Germline loops: CDR1 SGHAT, CDR2 FQNNGV. CDR3 size: 16 residues. The CDR3 sequence is CASRGVGQGLWNEQFF. The DNA of the CDR3 is TGTGCCAGCAGGGGGGTAGGACAGGGTCTATGGAATGAGCAGTTCTTC. Combining the CDR3 with reference TRBV11-2 and TRBJ2-1 gives the whole variable domain EAGVAQSPRYKIIEKRQSVAFWCNPISGHATLYWYQQILGQGPKLLIQFQNNGVVDDSQLPKDRFSAERLKGVDSTLKIQPAKLEDSAVYLCASRGVGQGLWNEQFFGPGTRLTVL.

The chain is built from TRBV7-3 and TRBJ2-1; 9 nucleotides match TRBD2. V was clipped by 9 bases and J by 7 bases; unmatched bases: 7. The length of the CDR3 is 13 residues. CDR1 is SGHTA, CDR2 FQGTGA, per germline. The CDR3, as DNA: TGTGCCAGTTCGGCTAGCGGGATAAATGAGCAGTTCTTC. It translates to CASSASGINEQFF. The variable domain in full, completed from reference TRBV7-3 and TRBJ2-1, reads GAGVSQTPSNKVTEKGKYVELRCDPISGHTALYWYRQSLGQGPEFLIYFQGTGAADDSGLPNDRFFAVRPEGSVSTLKIQRTERGDSAVYLCASSASGINEQFFGPGTRLTVL.

The rearrangement uses TRBV6-6 and TRBJ2-5; perhaps TRBD1 as D (5 bases). The CDR3 has 13 residues. The V and J ends lost 7 bases and 1 base respectively, with 10 bases between them. The germline CDR1 and CDR2 sequences are MNHNY and SVGAGI (reference sequence). The CDR3 DNA follows: TGTGCCAGCACTCATCAGGGCCAAGAGACCCAGTACTTC. It codes for CASTHQGQETQYF.

At least ten counts were recorded for this clonotype. V is TRBV27 and J is TRBJ2-2, with D possibly TRBD2 on 6 matching bases. The CDR3 is made up of 14 amino acids. CDR1 MNHEY and CDR2 SMNVEV come from the germline V gene (reference sequence). The V and J ends lost 3 bases and 2 bases respectively, with 7 bases between them. CDR3 in DNA: TGTGCCAGCAGTTTGGGGACTAACACCGGGGAGCTGTTTTTT. Amino acid sequence: CASSLGTNTGELFF.

This clonotype was seen a handful of times. V and J are TRBV4-1 and TRBJ2-3; 7 positions agree with TRBD1. Trimming removed 5 bases from V and 2 bases from J; junction bases left unmatched: 10. Germline V gene sequence: CDR1 MGHRA, CDR2 YSYEKL. This CDR3 spans 16 amino acids. The CDR3 loop is CASSSHRDRATDTQYF. CDR3 sequence (DNA): TGCGCCAGCAGCTCCCACCGGGACAGAGCCACAGATACGCAGTATTTT.

The chain links TRBV20-1 to TRBJ2-2, with unresolved D. Trimming removed 2 bases from V and 7 bases from J, with 11 bases in between. Germline CDR1 DFQATT, CDR2 SNEGSKA (reference sequence). CDR3 length: 13 amino acids. Here the CDR3 DNA reads TGCAGTGCTAGAACCTACCCGGGCGGGGAGCTGTTTTTT. This encodes CSARTYPGGELFF.

This clonotype was seen many times. The chain has TRBV4-1 and TRBJ2-3; D assignment may be TRBD1 or TRBD2 (6 bases each). The CDR3 loop spans 15 amino acids. Germline-derived CDR1 and CDR2 are MGHRA and YSYEKL. V was cut by 3 bases and J by 5 bases, with 15 bases left in between. The CDR3 region is CASSHGGRAGDTQYF. DNA for the CDR3: TGCGCCAGCAGCCACGGGGGCCGGGCAGGAGATACGCAGTATTTT.

This clonotype was counted at least ten times. This rearrangement joins TRBV10-3 to TRBJ2-2; D might be TRBD1 (6 bases). Germline CDR1 ENHRY, CDR2 SYGVKD. V lost 6 bases to trimming and J lost 6 bases, with 20 bases between them. CDR3 length: 16 residues. This CDR3 is CAIRQAQGYLPGELFF. CDR3 DNA: TGTGCCATCAGGCAAGCACAGGGTTATTTACCCGGGGAGCTGTTTTTT.

The chain combines TRBV13 with TRBJ1-1; 8 bases are a match to TRBD1. The V segment lost 5 bases and the J segment 5 bases; nucleotides outside the gene matches: 7. The CDR3 has 14 amino acids. The germline gives CDR1 PRHDT, CDR2 FYEKMQ (reference sequence). The DNA of the CDR3 is TGTGCCAGCAGCCCAACAGGGGGTGTGACTGAAGCTTTCTTT. Translation gives CASSPTGGVTEAFF.

V usage is TRBV29-1 and J usage is TRBJ1-1, with D uncertain. Germline V lookup: CDR1 SQVTM, CDR2 ANQGSEA. Trimming pared 5 bases from V and 4 bases from J, leaving 11 bases between. There are 12 residues in the CDR3. The CDR3 DNA is TGCAGCGTTAGGGCTTTGGGCACTGAAGCTTTCTTT. It encodes CSVRALGTEAFF.

This clonotype came up many times. The chain uses TRBV20-1 and TRBJ2-2; no definite D call. In germline, CDR1 is DFQATT, CDR2 SNEGSKA (reference sequence). Trimming removed 2 bases from V and 2 bases from J, with 6 bases in between. This CDR3 has 13 residues. CDR3 bases: TGCAGTGCTAGAAGGGTAAACACCGGGGAGCTGTTTTTT. Translating gives CSARRVNTGELFF.

This clonotype was detected a few times. This chain links TRBV19 with TRBJ2-6; D remains ambiguous. This CDR3 has 17 residues. Germline CDR1 LNHDA, CDR2 SQIVND (reference sequence). Trimming removed 6 bases from V and 0 bases from J, with 15 bases in between. CDR3 in DNA: TGTGCCAGTAGATTCCGAAGGGTTTCCTCTGGGGCCAACGTCCTGACTTTC. It codes for CASRFRRVSSGANVLTF.

This clonotype was counted only a few times. The CDR3 coding sequence is TGTGCCTGGAGTTTAGTCCATCGAGATACGCAGTATTTT. It encodes CAWSLVHRDTQYF. The rearrangement joins TRBV30 to TRBJ2-3; D gene ambiguous. The CDR3 runs to 13 residues. V was trimmed by 2 bases and J by 5 bases, leaving 11 bases between them. Per germline, CDR1 GTSNPN and CDR2 SVGIG (reference sequence).

This clonotype has more than one count but fewer than ten. The V and J genes are TRBV27 and TRBJ2-3, with TRBD2 as a possible D gene (5 bases). V lost 5 bases, J lost 1 base, and 13 bases lay in between. This CDR3 comprises 15 residues. Germline V gives CDR1 MNHEY, CDR2 SMNVEV (reference sequence). The DNA of the CDR3 is TGTGCCAGCAGTCTACGGACTTTGGGCACAGATACGCAGTATTTT. It encodes CASSLRTLGTDTQYF.

V and J are TRBV7-8 and TRBJ2-7; 11 nucleotides agree with TRBD1. Trimming cost V 10 bases and J 9 bases; bases outside gene matches: 17. The germline V gene has CDR1 SGHVS and CDR2 FQNEAQ. This CDR3 spans 15 amino acids. In DNA, the CDR3 is TGTGCCACCATCAAGGGGACAGGGGGTTTGGAGGGGCAGTACTTC. Translating it yields CATIKGTGGLEGQYF.

This clonotype was recorded many times. The J gene is TRBJ2-7, the V gene TRBV29-1; possibly TRBD2 for D (6 bases). With 1 base removed from V and 2 bases from J, the gap between germline ends came to 12 bases. CDR1 and CDR2 from the germline V gene are SQVTM and ANQGSEA. The CDR3 totals 14 residues. The CDR3 reads CSVEVLAETYEQYF. CDR3 in DNA: TGCAGCGTTGAAGTTTTAGCGGAGACCTACGAGCAGTACTTC.

This clonotype showed up just a few times. V gene TRBV4-1 combines with J gene TRBJ2-2; no clear D. V lost 1 base and J lost 0, with 6 bases in between. The CDR3 contains 15 residues. Germline-derived CDR1 and CDR2 are MGHRA and YSYEKL. The DNA of the CDR3 is TGCGCCAGCAGCCAAGTTGCGGCGAACACCGGGGAGCTGTTTTTT. Translating it yields CASSQVAANTGELFF.

Concerning this clonotype itself: Compared with germline, one end of the junction differs, possibly owing to a read error. The V call is TRBV3-1, the J call TRBJ2-7; D is perhaps TRBD2 (5 bases). CDR3 length equals 12 residues. Germline-derived CDR1 and CDR2 are LGHDT and YNNKEL (reference sequence). The CDR3: CASSQDIGDACF. The CDR3 coding sequence is TGTGCCAGCAGCCAAGATATCGGGGATGCATGCTTC.

With respect to this clonotype: One junction end does not reproduce the germline sequence, and a read error may be involved. The V call is TRBV4-2, the J call TRBJ2-1, with TRBD1 matching over 7 bases. There are 17 residues in the CDR3. CDR1 is LGHNA, CDR2 YNFKEQ, per germline. CDR3 residues: CASSQVGSEGANNKQFF. The CDR3 DNA follows: TGTGCCAGCAGCCAAGTGGGCTCCGAGGGGGCAAACAATAAGCAGTTCTTC.

Sample share makes this clonotype large. J is TRBJ2-1 and V is TRBV24-1; the match to TRBD2 covers 16 bases. V lost 5 bases, J lost 4 bases, and 4 bases stayed unmatched. CDR3 size: 17 residues. Germline CDR1 is KGHDR and CDR2 is SFDVKD. CDR3 sequence (DNA): TGTGCCACCAGTGGGGGGACTAGCGGGAGGGAGTACAATGAGCAGTTCTTC. Translating gives CATSGGTSGREYNEQFF.

About this clonotype: The germline gene is not matched at one end of the junction; a read error may be the cause. This rearrangement joins TRBV18 to TRBJ1-1; D remains unclear. The CDR3 extends over 14 amino acids. Germline V lookup: CDR1 KGHSH, CDR2 LQKENI. CDR3 loop: CASSPNPGSTEASF. The CDR3 coding sequence is TGTGCCAGCTCACCAAACCCCGGGAGCACTGAAGCTTCCTTT.